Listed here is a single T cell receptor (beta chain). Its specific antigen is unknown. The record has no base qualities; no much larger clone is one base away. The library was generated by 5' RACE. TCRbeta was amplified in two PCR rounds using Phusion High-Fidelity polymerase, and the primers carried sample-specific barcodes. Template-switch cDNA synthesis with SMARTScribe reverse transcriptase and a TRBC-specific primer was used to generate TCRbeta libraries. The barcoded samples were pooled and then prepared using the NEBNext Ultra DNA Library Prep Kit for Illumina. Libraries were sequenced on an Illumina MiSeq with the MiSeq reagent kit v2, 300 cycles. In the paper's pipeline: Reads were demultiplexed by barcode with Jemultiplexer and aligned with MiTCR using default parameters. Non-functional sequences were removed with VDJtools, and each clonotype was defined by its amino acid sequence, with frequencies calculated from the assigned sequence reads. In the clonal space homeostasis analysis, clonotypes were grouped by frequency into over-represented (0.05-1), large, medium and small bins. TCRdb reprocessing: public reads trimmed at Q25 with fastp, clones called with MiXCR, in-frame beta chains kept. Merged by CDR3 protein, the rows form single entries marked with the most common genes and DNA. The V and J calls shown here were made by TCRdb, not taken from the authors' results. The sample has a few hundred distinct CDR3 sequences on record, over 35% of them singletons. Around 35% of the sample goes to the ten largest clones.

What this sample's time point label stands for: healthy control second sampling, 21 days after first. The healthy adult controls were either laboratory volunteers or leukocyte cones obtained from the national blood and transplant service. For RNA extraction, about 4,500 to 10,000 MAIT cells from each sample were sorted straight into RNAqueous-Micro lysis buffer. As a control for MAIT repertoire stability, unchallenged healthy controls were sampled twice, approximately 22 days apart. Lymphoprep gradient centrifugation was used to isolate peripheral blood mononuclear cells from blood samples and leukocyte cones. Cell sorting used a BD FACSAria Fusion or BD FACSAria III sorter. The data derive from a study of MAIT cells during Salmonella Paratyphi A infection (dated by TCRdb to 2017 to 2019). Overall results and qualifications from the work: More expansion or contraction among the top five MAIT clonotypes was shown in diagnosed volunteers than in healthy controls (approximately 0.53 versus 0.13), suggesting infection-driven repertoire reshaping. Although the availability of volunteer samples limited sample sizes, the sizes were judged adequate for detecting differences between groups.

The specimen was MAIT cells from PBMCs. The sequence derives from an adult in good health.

The DNA is TGTGCCAGCAGTGACTCGAGCGGGGGGCAAGAGACCCAGTACTTC. The translation is CASSDSSGGQETQYF. The rearrangement combines TRBV6-4 with TRBJ2-1; TRBD2 aligns with 9 central bases. The J call may be mistaken, given a closer DNA end match to TRBJ2-5. CDR1 MRHNA and CDR2 SNTAGT are derived from the germline V gene. CDR3 length: 15 amino acids, cysteine to phenylalanine. Only the CDR3 DNA stays, 45 bases, in frame from base 1.